This T cell receptor beta chain was observed in a study of shared clonotypes between healthy human individuals. The authors loaded roughly 200 ng DNA, about 30,000 T cell genomes, into sorted-subset replicate PCRs. Sequencing was performed with immunoSEQ multiplex PCR; in TCRdb, only in-frame clones are kept and a portion is missing. The sample comprises about 2.2 million clones, more than 85% of which are singletons, and under 2% rests with the top ten. Naive CD8 cells, CD45RO-negative and positively selected for CCR7, excluded terminally differentiated effector memory CD45RA+ cells. The germline CDR1 and CDR2 sequences are LNHDA and SQIVND (reference sequence). Deletions cut 4 bases from V and 3 bases from J, with 15 bases between. The length of the CDR3 is 15 residues.

This chain uses TRBV19 with TRBJ1-2; D unresolved. This receptor was obtained from a man aged 18-30 years in good health. Some clones in this sample may be carry-over from other donors' samples. The sequencing input was naive CD8+ T cells from PBMCs. The CDR3 here is CASSTTLEAHYGYTF. The DNA of the CDR3 is TGTGCCAGTAGTACGACCCTAGAAGCCCACTATGGCTACACCTTC.